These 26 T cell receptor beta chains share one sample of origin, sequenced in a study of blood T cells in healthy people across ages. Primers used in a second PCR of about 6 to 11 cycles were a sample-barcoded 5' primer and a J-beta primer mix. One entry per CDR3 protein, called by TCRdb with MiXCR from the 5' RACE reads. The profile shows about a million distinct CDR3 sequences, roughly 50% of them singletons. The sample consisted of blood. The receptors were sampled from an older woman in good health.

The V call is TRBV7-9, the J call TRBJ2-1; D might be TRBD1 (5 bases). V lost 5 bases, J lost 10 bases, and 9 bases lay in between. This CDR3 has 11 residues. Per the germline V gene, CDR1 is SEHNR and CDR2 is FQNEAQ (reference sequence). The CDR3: CASSQTEEQFF. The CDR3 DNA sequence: TGTGCCAGCAGCCAGACAGAGGAGCAGTTCTTC. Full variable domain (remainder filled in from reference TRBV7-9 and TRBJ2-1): DTGVSQNPRHKITKRGQNVTFRCDPISEHNRLYWYRQTLGQGPEFLTYFQNEAQLEKSRLLSDRFSAERPKGSFSTLEIQRTEQGDSAMYLCASSQTEEQFFGPGTRLTVL.

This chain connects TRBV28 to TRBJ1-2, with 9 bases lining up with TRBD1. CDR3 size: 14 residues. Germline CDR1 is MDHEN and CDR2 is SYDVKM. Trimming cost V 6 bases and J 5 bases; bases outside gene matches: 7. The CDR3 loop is CASSSTGGWYGYTF. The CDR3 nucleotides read TGTGCCAGCAGCTCCACAGGGGGCTGGTATGGCTACACCTTC.

CDR3 DNA: TGTGCCAGCAAAACAGGGAACTATGGCTACACCTTC. It codes for CASKTGNYGYTF. The V call is TRBV6-2 or TRBV6-3, the J call TRBJ1-2, with a tentative D call TRBD1 (6 bases). The germline V gene has CDR1 MNHEY and CDR2 SVGEGT. V was clipped by 7 bases and J by 2 bases, with 8 bases between them. The CDR3 is 12 amino acids.

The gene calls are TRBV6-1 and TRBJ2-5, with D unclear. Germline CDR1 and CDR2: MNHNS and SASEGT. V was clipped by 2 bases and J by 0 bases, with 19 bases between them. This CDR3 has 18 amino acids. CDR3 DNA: TGTGCCAGCAGTGAACACCGGGCCGCGGCAGCTAACCAAGAGACCCAGTACTTC. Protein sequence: CASSEHRAAAANQETQYF.

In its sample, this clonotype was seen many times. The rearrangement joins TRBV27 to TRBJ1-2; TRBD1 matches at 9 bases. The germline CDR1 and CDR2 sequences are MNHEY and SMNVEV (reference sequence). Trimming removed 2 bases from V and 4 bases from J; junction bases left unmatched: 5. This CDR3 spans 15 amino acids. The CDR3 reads CASSLKGQGTYGYTF. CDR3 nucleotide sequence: TGTGCCAGCAGTTTAAAGGGACAGGGTACCTATGGCTACACCTTC.

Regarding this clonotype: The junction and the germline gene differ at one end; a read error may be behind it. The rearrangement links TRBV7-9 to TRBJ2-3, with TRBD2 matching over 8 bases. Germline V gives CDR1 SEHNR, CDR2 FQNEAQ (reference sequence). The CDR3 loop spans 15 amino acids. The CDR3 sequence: CVSSSTSGSTDTQYF. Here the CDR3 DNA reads TGTGTCAGCAGCTCTACTAGCGGAAGCACAGATACGCAGTATTTT.

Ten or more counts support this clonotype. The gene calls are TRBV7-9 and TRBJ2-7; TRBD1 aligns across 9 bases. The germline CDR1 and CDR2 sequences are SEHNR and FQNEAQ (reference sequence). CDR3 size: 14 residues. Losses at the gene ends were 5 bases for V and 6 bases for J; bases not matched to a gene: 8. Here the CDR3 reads CASSISGQGTEQYF. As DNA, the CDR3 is TGTGCCAGCAGCATCTCGGGACAGGGAACCGAGCAGTACTTC.

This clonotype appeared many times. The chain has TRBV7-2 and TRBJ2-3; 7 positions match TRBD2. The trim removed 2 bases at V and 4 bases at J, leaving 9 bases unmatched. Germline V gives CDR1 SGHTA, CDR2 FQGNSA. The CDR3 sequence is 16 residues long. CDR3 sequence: CASSLSEGGPADTQYF. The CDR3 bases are TGTGCCAGCAGCTTATCGGAGGGAGGGCCCGCAGATACGCAGTATTTT.

CDR3 loop: CASRTGFDEQFF. CDR3 DNA sequence: TGTGCCAGCAGAACAGGGTTCGATGAGCAGTTCTTC. The chain is built from TRBV6-2 or TRBV6-3 and TRBJ2-1, with D possibly being TRBD1 (6 bases). Trimming removed 6 bases at V and 8 bases at J, with 11 bases between. The CDR3 extends over 12 amino acids. In germline, CDR1 is MNHEY, CDR2 SVGEGT.

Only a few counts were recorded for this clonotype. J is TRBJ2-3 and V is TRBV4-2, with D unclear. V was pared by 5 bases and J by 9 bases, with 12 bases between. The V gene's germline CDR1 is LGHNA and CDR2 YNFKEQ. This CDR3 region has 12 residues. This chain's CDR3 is CASSVWRETQYF. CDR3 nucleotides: TGTGCCAGCAGCGTCTGGAGAGAGACGCAGTATTTT.

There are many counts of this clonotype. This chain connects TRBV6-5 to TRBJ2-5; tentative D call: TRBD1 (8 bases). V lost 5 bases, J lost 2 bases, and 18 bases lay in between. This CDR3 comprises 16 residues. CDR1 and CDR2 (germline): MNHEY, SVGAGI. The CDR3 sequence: CASSRQGRVGQETQYF. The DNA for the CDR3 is TGTGCCAGCAGTCGACAGGGGAGGGTAGGGCAAGAGACCCAGTACTTC.

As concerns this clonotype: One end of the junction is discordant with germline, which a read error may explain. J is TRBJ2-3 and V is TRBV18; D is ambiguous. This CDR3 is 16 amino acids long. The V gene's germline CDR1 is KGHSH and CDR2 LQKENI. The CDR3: CASSPPAAGSTDTQYF. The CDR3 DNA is TGTGCCAGCTCTCCACCTGCAGCAGGTAGCACAGATACGCAGTATTTT.

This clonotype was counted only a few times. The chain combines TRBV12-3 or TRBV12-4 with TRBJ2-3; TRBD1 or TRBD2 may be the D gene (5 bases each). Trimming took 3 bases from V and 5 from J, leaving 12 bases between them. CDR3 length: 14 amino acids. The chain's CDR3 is CASSFPGARDTQYF. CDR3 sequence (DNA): TGTGCCAGCAGTTTTCCCGGGGCGCGAGATACGCAGTATTTT.

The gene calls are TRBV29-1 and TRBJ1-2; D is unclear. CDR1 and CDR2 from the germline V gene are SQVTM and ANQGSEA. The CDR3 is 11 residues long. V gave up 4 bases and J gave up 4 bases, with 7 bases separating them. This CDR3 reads CSVAWGYGYTF. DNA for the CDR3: TGCAGCGTTGCCTGGGGCTATGGCTACACCTTC.

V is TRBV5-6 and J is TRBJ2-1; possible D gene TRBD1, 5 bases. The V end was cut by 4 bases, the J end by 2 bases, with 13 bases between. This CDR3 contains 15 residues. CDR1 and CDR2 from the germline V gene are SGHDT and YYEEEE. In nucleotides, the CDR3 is TGTGCCAGCAGCCAGTTCGGACAAACCTACAATGAGCAGTTCTTC. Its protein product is CASSQFGQTYNEQFF.

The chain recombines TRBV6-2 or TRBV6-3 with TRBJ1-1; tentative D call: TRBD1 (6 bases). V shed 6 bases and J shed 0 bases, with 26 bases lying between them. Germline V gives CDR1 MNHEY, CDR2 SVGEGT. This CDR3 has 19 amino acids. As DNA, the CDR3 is TGTGCCAGCAGCCGACAAACGAAGGCCCTAGGGGGGGTGAACACTGAAGCTTTCTTT. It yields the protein CASSRQTKALGGVNTEAFF.

The CDR3 DNA follows: TGTGCCAGCAGTTACTCGTTCGTGGGGAGCTCCTACGAGCAGTACTTC. Its translation is CASSYSFVGSSYEQYF. The chain links TRBV6-5 to TRBJ2-7, with a possible D match to TRBD2 (5 bases). Germline lookup yields CDR1 MNHEY and CDR2 SVGAGI. CDR3 length: 16 residues. V dropped 0 bases and J dropped 0 bases, with 12 bases sitting between them.

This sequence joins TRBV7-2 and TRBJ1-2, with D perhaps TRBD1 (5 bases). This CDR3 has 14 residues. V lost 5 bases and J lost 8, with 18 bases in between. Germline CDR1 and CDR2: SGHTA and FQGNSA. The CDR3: CASSDVQGIQGYTF. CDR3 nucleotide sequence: TGTGCCAGCAGCGATGTTCAGGGTATTCAAGGCTACACCTTC.

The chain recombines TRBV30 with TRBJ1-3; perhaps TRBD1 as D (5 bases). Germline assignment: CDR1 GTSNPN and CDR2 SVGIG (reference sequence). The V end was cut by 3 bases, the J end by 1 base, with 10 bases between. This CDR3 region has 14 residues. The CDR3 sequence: CAWSLGASGNTIYF. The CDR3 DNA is TGTGCCTGGAGCCTAGGGGCATCTGGAAACACCATATATTTT.

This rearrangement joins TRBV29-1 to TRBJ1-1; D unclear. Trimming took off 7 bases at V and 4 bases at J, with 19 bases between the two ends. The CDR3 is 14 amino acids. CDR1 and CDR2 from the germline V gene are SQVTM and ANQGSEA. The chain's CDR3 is CSELERTEGTEAFF. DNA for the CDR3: TGCAGCGAACTCGAGAGAACGGAGGGCACTGAAGCTTTCTTT.

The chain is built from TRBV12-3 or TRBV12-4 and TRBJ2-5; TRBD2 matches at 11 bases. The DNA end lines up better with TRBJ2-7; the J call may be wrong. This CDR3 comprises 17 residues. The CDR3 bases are TGTGCCAGCAGCTCCCCCCGTAGCGGGAGGGCCACGTACGAGCAGTACTTC. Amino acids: CASSSPRSGRATYEQYF.

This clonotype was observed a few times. The CDR3 reads CSVEETGGSDEQFF. The CDR3 nucleotides read TGCAGCGTTGAGGAGACAGGGGGCAGCGATGAGCAGTTCTTC. V gene TRBV29-1 combines with J gene TRBJ2-1; TRBD1 aligns across 10 bases. The trim removed 3 bases at V and 8 bases at J, leaving 7 bases unmatched. Germline V gives CDR1 SQVTM, CDR2 ANQGSEA. The CDR3 has 14 residues.

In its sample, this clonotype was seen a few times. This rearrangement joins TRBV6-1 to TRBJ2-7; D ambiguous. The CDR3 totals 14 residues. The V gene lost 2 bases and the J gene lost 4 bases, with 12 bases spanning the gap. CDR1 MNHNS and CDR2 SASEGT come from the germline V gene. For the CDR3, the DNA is TGTGCCAGCAGTGAAACGTGGGCTACTTACGAGCAGTACTTC. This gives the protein CASSETWATYEQYF.

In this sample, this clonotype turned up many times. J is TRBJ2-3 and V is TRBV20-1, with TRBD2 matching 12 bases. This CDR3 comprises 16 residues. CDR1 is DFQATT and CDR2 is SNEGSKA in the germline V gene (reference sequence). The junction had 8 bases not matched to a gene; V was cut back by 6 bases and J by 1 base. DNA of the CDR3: TGCAGTGCCGCCCACCTAGCGGGAGGGGGCACAGATACGCAGTATTTT. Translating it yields CSAAHLAGGGTDTQYF.

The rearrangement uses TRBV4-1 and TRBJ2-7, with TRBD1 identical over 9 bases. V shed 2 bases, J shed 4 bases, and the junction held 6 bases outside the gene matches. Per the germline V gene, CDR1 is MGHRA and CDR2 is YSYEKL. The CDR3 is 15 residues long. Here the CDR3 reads CASSQPTGGLYEQYF. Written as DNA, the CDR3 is TGCGCCAGCAGCCAACCAACAGGGGGCTTATACGAGCAGTACTTC.

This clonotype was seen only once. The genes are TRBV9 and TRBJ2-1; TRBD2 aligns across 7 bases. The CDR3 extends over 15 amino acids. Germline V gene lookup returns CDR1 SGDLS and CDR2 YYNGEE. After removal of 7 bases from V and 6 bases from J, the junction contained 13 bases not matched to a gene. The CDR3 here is CASSQAGVNINEQFF. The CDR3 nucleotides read TGTGCCAGCTCACAGGCGGGAGTAAATATCAATGAGCAGTTCTTC.